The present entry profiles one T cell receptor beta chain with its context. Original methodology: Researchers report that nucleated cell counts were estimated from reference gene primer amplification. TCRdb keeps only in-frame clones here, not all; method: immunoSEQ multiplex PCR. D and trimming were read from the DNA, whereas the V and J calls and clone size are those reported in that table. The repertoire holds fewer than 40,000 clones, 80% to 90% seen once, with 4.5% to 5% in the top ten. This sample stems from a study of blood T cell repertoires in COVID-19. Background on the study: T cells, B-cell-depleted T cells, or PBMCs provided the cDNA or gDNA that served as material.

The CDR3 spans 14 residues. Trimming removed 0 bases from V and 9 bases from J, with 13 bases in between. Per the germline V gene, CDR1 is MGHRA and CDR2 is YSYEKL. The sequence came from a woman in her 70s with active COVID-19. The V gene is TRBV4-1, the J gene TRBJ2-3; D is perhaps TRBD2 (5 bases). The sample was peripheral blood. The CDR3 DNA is TGCGCCAGCAGCCAAGAGACTACTTTCGACACGCAGTATTTT. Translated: CASSQETTFDTQYF.